This T cell receptor beta chain originates from a study of cytomegalovirus exposure and HLA in healthy donors. Germline lookup yields CDR1 SQVTM and CDR2 ANQGSEA. This CDR3 has 12 residues. V was cut by 5 bases and J by 5 bases, with 10 bases left in between. Both 60 Vbeta primers and 13 Jbeta primers went into the PCR. TCRdb's copy holds only in-frame clones and misses some; the assay was immunoSEQ multiplex PCR. Of roughly 290,000 clones in the sample, roughly 80% were seen once. The sequenced material came from PBMCs. The TCR comes from a girl aged 2-15 years in good health and CMV-seronegative. This rearrangement joins TRBV29-1 to TRBJ2-1, with D perhaps matching TRBD1 (6 bases). This chain's CDR3 is CSVPDRHNEQFF. The CDR3 nucleotides read TGCAGCGTTCCGGACAGACACAATGAGCAGTTCTTC.